What follows are 3 T cell receptor beta chains derived from one specimen sequenced in a study of PD-L1 blockade in urothelial cancer. Clones were read by immunoSEQ multiplex PCR, and TCRdb kept only the in-frame ones, dropping some. Among 90,000 or so clones listed, roughly 89% were seen once. Described time point: pretreatment peripheral blood. This sample comprised PBMCs, obtained around atezolizumab (anti-PD-L1) treatment. The receptor source for this set is a man in his fifties or sixties with urothelial cancer.

The chain uses TRBV5-4 and TRBJ1-6; TRBD1 agrees at 8 bases. Trimming removed 3 bases from V and 6 bases from J; junction bases left unmatched: 2. This CDR3 region has 14 residues. Per germline, CDR1 SGHNT and CDR2 YYREEE (reference sequence). The chain's CDR3 is CASSWDRSNSPLHF. Here the CDR3 DNA reads TGTGCCAGCAGCTGGGACAGGAGTAATTCACCCCTCCACTTT.

V gene TRBV4-2 combines with J gene TRBJ2-7, with 10 nucleotides matching TRBD2. Trimming removed 1 base from V and 2 bases from J; junction bases left unmatched: 11. The CDR3 spans 18 residues. In germline, CDR1 is LGHNA, CDR2 YNFKEQ. The CDR3 region is CASSQVWLAGAGTYEQYF. CDR3 DNA sequence: TGTGCCAGCAGCCAAGTATGGCTAGCGGGAGCGGGGACCTACGAGCAGTACTTC.

This chain uses TRBV4-3 with TRBJ2-7; D is unclear. Trimming removed 0 bases at V and 2 bases at J, with 11 bases between. From germline, CDR1 is LGHNA and CDR2 YSLEER. The CDR3 has 15 residues. The CDR3 DNA follows: TGCGCCAGCAGCCAAGACGTTAACCGAGCCTACGAGCAGTACTTC. This encodes CASSQDVNRAYEQYF.